This T cell receptor beta chain comes out of a study of blood T cell repertoires in COVID-19. Study summary: Italy, Spain and the United States were the sources of the convalescent and acute COVID-19 samples.

V lost 5 bases and J lost 1; bases outside the gene matches: 4. The CDR3 loop spans 15 amino acids. Germline CDR1 KGHDR, CDR2 SFDVKD. Sequenced by immunoSEQ multiplex PCR; TCRdb stores in-frame clones only, minus some. The sample includes fewer than 80,000 clones, 65% to 80% seen only once; the top ten take under 7%. The source of this sequence is a human donor in a cohort sampled during active COVID-19. This chain links TRBV24-1 with TRBJ1-5; 7 bases align to TRBD1. The sequenced material came from peripheral blood. The CDR3 coding sequence is TGTGCCACCAGTGTAGGGGGCGGGAGCAATCAGCCCCAGCATTTT. It codes for CATSVGGGSNQPQHF.